The sequence of this T cell receptor (beta chain) was determined in a study of identical twins. Whole-study results and caveats: Beta out-of-frame sequences showed weaker excess twin sharing. Out-of-frame TCR alpha sharing in monozygotic twins exceeded recombination model predictions.

The V end lost 6 bases, the J end lost 7 bases, and 13 bases lay between the germline ends. The germline gives CDR1 MNHEY, CDR2 SMNVEV (reference sequence). The CDR3 loop spans 12 amino acids. This clonotype occurred a few times. The antigen remains unidentified. Healthy Caucasians supplied all donations. TCRdb reanalysed the 5' RACE reads using MiXCR and keeps one entry per CDR3 protein. The sample records approximately 260,000 distinct CDR3 sequences, about 8.9% being singletons. This sample was also put to use in a study of yellow fever vaccine responses in identical twins.

The chain couples TRBV27 to TRBJ2-7; a weak D match, TRBD1 (6 bases). The TCR originated in a young woman in good health. Sequences were obtained from CD8+ T cells sorted from blood. CDR3 sequence reads: CASSSDSLEQYF. In nucleotides, the CDR3 is TGTGCCAGCAGCTCGGACAGTCTAGAGCAGTACTTC.